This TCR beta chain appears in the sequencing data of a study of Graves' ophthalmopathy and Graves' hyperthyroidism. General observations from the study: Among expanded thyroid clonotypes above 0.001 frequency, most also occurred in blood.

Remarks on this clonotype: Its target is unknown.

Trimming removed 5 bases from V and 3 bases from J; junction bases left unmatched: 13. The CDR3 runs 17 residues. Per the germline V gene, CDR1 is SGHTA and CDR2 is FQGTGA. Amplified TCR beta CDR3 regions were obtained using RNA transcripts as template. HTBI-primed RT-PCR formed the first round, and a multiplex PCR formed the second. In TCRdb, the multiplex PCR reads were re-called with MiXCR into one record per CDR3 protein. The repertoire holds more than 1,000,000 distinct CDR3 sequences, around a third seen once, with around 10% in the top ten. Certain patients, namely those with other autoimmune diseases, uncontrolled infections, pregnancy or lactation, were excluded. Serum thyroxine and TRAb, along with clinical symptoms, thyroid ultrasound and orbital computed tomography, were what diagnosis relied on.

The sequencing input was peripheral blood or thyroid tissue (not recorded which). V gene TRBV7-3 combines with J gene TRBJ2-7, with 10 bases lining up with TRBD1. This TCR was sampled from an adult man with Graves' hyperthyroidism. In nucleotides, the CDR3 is TGTGCCAGCAGCCCTAACCGGGACAGGGGCCGGAACTACGAGCAGTACTTC. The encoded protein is CASSPNRDRGRNYEQYF.